These 15 T cell receptor beta chains were sequenced from one sample in a study of T cells in localized non-small cell lung cancer. Measured with immunoSEQ multiplex PCR; TCRdb has only the in-frame clones, and not every one. The sample carries 40,000 to 55,000 clones, less than 85% recorded once. The material sequenced was PBMCs, taken before any cancer treatment. The receptors shown here come from a woman aged 35-75 years with stage II lung adenocarcinoma.

V and J are TRBV19 and TRBJ1-1; the D is unclear. CDR1 and CDR2 from the germline V gene are LNHDA and SQIVND (reference sequence). Trimming stripped 4 bases from V and 5 bases from J, with 14 bases between. The CDR3 is made up of 14 amino acids. Here the CDR3 reads CASSSDLFLTEAFF. CDR3 sequence (DNA): TGTGCCAGTAGTAGTGACCTTTTTTTGACTGAAGCTTTCTTT.

The chain recombines TRBV28 with TRBJ1-1; weak D call: TRBD1 (5 bases). V was pared by 6 bases and J by 4 bases, with 9 bases between. Germline V gene lookup returns CDR1 MDHEN and CDR2 SYDVKM. The CDR3 loop spans 12 amino acids. CDR3 protein: CASSRVSTEAFF. The CDR3 DNA follows: TGTGCCAGCAGCAGGGTGAGCACTGAAGCTTTCTTT.

The V gene is TRBV6-5, the J gene TRBJ2-7, with 11 bases identical to TRBD2. Trimming took 8 bases from V and 5 from J; bases not matched to a gene: 11. Germline V CDR1 and CDR2: MNHEY, SVGAGI. The CDR3 is 15 amino acids. Written as DNA, the CDR3 is TGTGCCAGCCTTGATAGCGGGGGGGCCGGGGACGAGCAGTACTTC. This codes for CASLDSGGAGDEQYF.

This clone occurred once. This chain links TRBV11-1 with TRBJ1-4, with TRBD1 matching 8 bases. The germline V gene has CDR1 SGHAT and CDR2 FQDESV (reference sequence). The junction had 6 bases not matched to a gene; V was cut back by 5 bases and J by 7 bases. The CDR3 extends over 14 amino acids. The CDR3 reads CASSRTGPGEKLFF. The CDR3 DNA sequence: TGTGCCAGCAGCCGGACAGGGCCCGGTGAAAAACTGTTTTTT. The complete variable domain, with remaining parts taken from reference TRBV11-1 and TRBJ1-4, reads EAEVAQSPRYKITEKSQAVAFWCDPISGHATLYWYRQILGQGPELLVQFQDESVVDDSQLPKDRFSAERLKGVDSTLKIQPAELGDSAMYLCASSRTGPGEKLFFGSGTQLSVL.

The gene calls are TRBV5-1 and TRBJ1-6; D remains unclear. The CDR3 is 15 residues long. In germline, CDR1 is SGHRS, CDR2 YFSETQ. Trimming took off 5 bases at V and 0 bases at J, with 9 bases between the two ends. For the CDR3, the DNA is TGCGCCAGCAGGACGGAGGGCTCCTATAATTCACCCCTCCACTTT. Its translation is CASRTEGSYNSPLHF.

The chain has TRBV5-6 and TRBJ1-1; 8 bases are shared with TRBD1. J was trimmed by 4 bases and V by 3 bases; bases with no gene match: 5. The CDR3 has 14 amino acids. Germline V CDR1 and CDR2: SGHDT, YYEEEE. Written as DNA, the CDR3 is TGTGCCAGCAGCTGGGACAGGTTAATCACTGAAGCTTTCTTT. This codes for CASSWDRLITEAFF. Full variable domain (rest looked up from reference TRBV5-6 and TRBJ1-1): DAGVTQSPTHLIKTRGQQVTLRCSPKSGHDTVSWYQQALGQGPQFIFQYYEEEERQRGNFPDRFSGHQFPNYSSELNVNALLLGDSALYLCASSWDRLITEAFFGQGTRLTVV.

The chain couples TRBV6-5 to TRBJ1-4; tentative D call: TRBD1 (5 bases). Germline V CDR1 and CDR2: MNHEY, SVGAGI. This CDR3 region has 14 residues. The V and J ends lost 2 bases and 8 bases respectively, with 12 bases between them. CDR3 in DNA: TGTGCCAGCAGTTACGTGCAGGGAAGGGAAAAACTGTTTTTT. This translates into CASSYVQGREKLFF.

This clone was counted once. The V call is TRBV9, the J call TRBJ2-3; weak D call: TRBD2 (6 bases). V was trimmed by 2 bases and J by 4 bases, leaving 11 bases between them. The germline CDR1 and CDR2 sequences are SGDLS and YYNGEE. This CDR3 has 14 amino acids. In DNA form, the CDR3 reads TGTGCCAGCAGCGTGGGCGGGGACGCAGATACGCAGTATTTT. As protein: CASSVGGDADTQYF.

The J gene is TRBJ1-5, the V gene TRBV28, with no clear D. Trimming removed 4 bases from V and 6 bases from J, with 13 bases in between. The CDR3 length is 14 residues. Germline V gene sequence: CDR1 MDHEN, CDR2 SYDVKM. Written as DNA, the CDR3 is TGTGCCAGCAGTTCCCCATCGAAGATTCAGCCCCAGCATTTT. Translated: CASSSPSKIQPQHF.

The chain has TRBV4-1 and TRBJ1-1, with TRBD1 as a possible D gene (5 bases). The V and J ends lost 4 bases and 1 base respectively, with 10 bases between them. Germline V gene sequence: CDR1 MGHRA, CDR2 YSYEKL. The CDR3 has 14 amino acids. CDR3 DNA: TGCGCCAGCAGCCGTGGGGCAGAGAACACTGAAGCTTTCTTT. Amino acid sequence: CASSRGAENTEAFF.

With respect to this clone: Other DNA sequences in this specimen translate into the identical CDR3. The rearrangement joins TRBV7-9 to TRBJ2-7; 8 nucleotides match TRBD2. The V and J ends lost 2 bases and 4 bases, in that order; junction bases with no gene match: 7. CDR3 length: 15 residues. The germline V gene has CDR1 SEHNR and CDR2 FQNEAQ (reference sequence). CDR3 nucleotides: TGTGCCAGCAGCTTATCCGGGACTAGGGATTACGAGCAGTACTTC. This codes for CASSLSGTRDYEQYF.

The rearrangement joins TRBV5-1 to TRBJ1-2; TRBD1 might be the D (5 bases). Per germline, CDR1 SGHRS and CDR2 YFSETQ. V was shortened by 3 bases and J by 2 bases, with 20 bases between the two germline ends. The CDR3 contains 17 residues. The CDR3 protein is CASSSPDLQGRNYGYTF. CDR3 DNA: TGCGCCAGCAGCTCCCCTGACCTTCAGGGAAGAAACTATGGCTACACCTTC.

This clone was observed once. This chain links TRBV30 with TRBJ1-2; D not certain. Germline V gene data show CDR1 as GTSNPN and CDR2 as SVGIG (reference sequence). Between the trimmed V and J ends, which lost 3 bases and 0 bases, there was a span of 14 bases. The CDR3 loop spans 15 amino acids. The CDR3: CAWRGGRSSNYGYTF. As DNA, the CDR3 is TGTGCCTGGAGGGGCGGCAGAAGCTCTAACTATGGCTACACCTTC. Full variable domain (remainder filled in from reference TRBV30 and TRBJ1-2): SQTIHQWPATLVQPVGSPLSLECTVEGTSNPNLYWYRQAAGRGLQLLFYSVGIGQISSEVPQNLSASRPQDRQFILSSKKLLLSDSGFYLCAWRGGRSSNYGYTFGSGTRLTVV.

The chain uses TRBV5-6 and TRBJ2-7; no clear D. Trimming took 0 bases from V and 0 from J, leaving 4 bases between them. The CDR3 has 13 amino acids. Germline lookup yields CDR1 SGHDT and CDR2 YYEEEE. CDR3 sequence: CASSLETSYEQYF. As DNA, the CDR3 is TGTGCCAGCAGCTTGGAAACCTCCTACGAGCAGTACTTC. Looking up the rest from reference TRBV5-6 and TRBJ2-7 gives the full variable domain: DAGVTQSPTHLIKTRGQQVTLRCSPKSGHDTVSWYQQALGQGPQFIFQYYEEEERQRGNFPDRFSGHQFPNYSSELNVNALLLGDSALYLCASSLETSYEQYFGPGTRLTVT.

This chain connects TRBV13 to TRBJ2-1; D not certain. CDR3 size: 15 residues. CDR1 and CDR2 from the germline V gene are PRHDT and FYEKMQ (reference sequence). Deletions cut 5 bases from V and 8 bases from J, with 19 bases between. The CDR3 region is CASSVRAFNFDEQFF. CDR3 nucleotide sequence: TGTGCCAGCAGCGTCCGGGCCTTCAATTTCGATGAGCAGTTCTTC.